One and the same sample provided the 18 T cell receptor beta chains below, sequenced in a study of blood T cell repertoires in COVID-19. The data were produced by immunoSEQ multiplex PCR, yet TCRdb's version contains in-frame clones alone and is incomplete. Seen here are 100,000 to 150,000 clones, approximately 85% observed once, and the top ten hold approximately 3.5%. What was sequenced was peripheral blood. The receptors were gathered from a woman older than 75 with COVID-19, enrolled during active disease.

The chain employs TRBV28 and TRBJ2-3, with D tentatively TRBD2 (6 bases). There are 16 residues in the CDR3. CDR1 and CDR2 (germline): MDHEN, SYDVKM. V lost 5 bases and J lost 6, with 21 bases in between. The DNA of the CDR3 is TGTGCCAGCAGTCAACTGGGACTCCCGAACCCGGATACGCAGTATTTT. This gives the protein CASSQLGLPNPDTQYF.

The chain carries TRBV7-2 and TRBJ2-7; the D is unclear. The V gene lost 5 bases and the J gene lost 3 bases, with 8 bases spanning the gap. The CDR3 runs 12 residues. The germline V gene encodes CDR1 SGHTA and CDR2 FQGNSA. CDR3 amino acids: CASSQGGYEQYF. In nucleotides, the CDR3 is TGTGCCAGCAGCCAAGGCGGCTACGAGCAGTACTTC.

V is TRBV5-4 and J is TRBJ2-1, with 8 bases lining up with TRBD1. CDR1 is SGHNT, CDR2 YYREEE, per germline (reference sequence). This CDR3 spans 15 amino acids. The V and J ends lost 4 bases and 3 bases, in that order; junction bases with no gene match: 6. The CDR3 spells CASSLGTGDYNEQFF. The CDR3 DNA reads TGTGCCAGCAGCCTGGGGACAGGCGACTACAATGAGCAGTTCTTC.

This sequence joins TRBV7-3 and TRBJ2-3, with 8 positions matching TRBD2. The V and J ends lost 5 bases and 2 bases, in that order; junction bases with no gene match: 3. The CDR3 totals 14 residues. The germline V gene encodes CDR1 SGHTA and CDR2 FQGTGA. The CDR3 bases are TGTGCCAGCAGCCTTAGCGGGACCACAGATACGCAGTATTTT. Amino acid sequence: CASSLSGTTDTQYF. The variable domain in full, completed from reference TRBV7-3 and TRBJ2-3, reads GAGVSQTPSNKVTEKGKYVELRCDPISGHTALYWYRQSLGQGPEFLIYFQGTGAADDSGLPNDRFFAVRPEGSVSTLKIQRTERGDSAVYLCASSLSGTTDTQYFGPGTRLTVL.

V gene TRBV5-1 combines with J gene TRBJ1-4; D might be TRBD1 (6 bases). V lost 4 bases to trimming and J lost 6 bases, with 16 bases between them. Germline CDR1 is SGHRS and CDR2 is YFSETQ. The CDR3 is 15 residues long. The CDR3 loop is CASSPGVGGDEKLFF. CDR3 coding DNA: TGCGCCAGCAGCCCAGGGGTAGGGGGGGATGAAAAACTGTTTTTT.

V and J are TRBV11-2 and TRBJ2-1, with D possibly TRBD2 on 6 matching bases. Deletions cut 8 bases from V and 4 bases from J, with 18 bases between. The CDR3 extends over 15 amino acids. CDR1 SGHAT and CDR2 FQNNGV come from the germline V gene. CDR3 in amino acids: CASGSGGSGYNEQFF. CDR3 DNA: TGTGCCAGCGGATCCGGGGGAAGCGGTTACAATGAGCAGTTCTTC.

This clone occurred once. The chain combines TRBV5-5 with TRBJ2-5, with a possible D match to TRBD1 (5 bases). Germline V gene data show CDR1 as SGHKS and CDR2 as YYEKEE (reference sequence). The CDR3 spans 14 residues. Between the trimmed V and J ends, which lost 0 bases and 1 base, there was a span of 7 bases. This CDR3 is CASSLADSQETQYF. CDR3 sequence (DNA): TGTGCCAGCAGCTTGGCCGACAGCCAAGAGACCCAGTACTTC. The whole variable domain, remainder taken from reference TRBV5-5 and TRBJ2-5, is DAGVTQSPTHLIKTRGQQVTLRCSPISGHKSVSWYQQVLGQGPQFIFQYYEKEERGRGNFPDRFSARQFPNYSSELNVNALLLGDSALYLCASSLADSQETQYFGPGTRLLVL.

This clone has just a few counts. This chain links TRBV7-3 with TRBJ1-2, with D possibly TRBD1 on 6 matching bases. The CDR3 runs to 14 residues. Per the germline V gene, CDR1 is SGHTA and CDR2 is FQGTGA. Trimming removed 1 base from V and 8 bases from J, with 14 bases in between. The CDR3 DNA sequence: TGTGCCAGCAGCTTAAGAGGACAGCAAGGCGGCTACACCTTC. This gives the protein CASSLRGQQGGYTF.

This clone was counted only a few times. The CDR3 region is CASSYRVEQETQYF. CDR3 sequence (DNA): TGTGCCAGCAGTTACCGGGTAGAGCAAGAGACCCAGTACTTC. This chain uses TRBV6-2 or TRBV6-3 with TRBJ2-5; D is undetermined. Trimming shortened V by 2 bases and J by 2 bases, and 9 bases separated the two germline ends. From germline, CDR1 is MNHEY and CDR2 SVGEGT. The CDR3 sequence is 14 residues long.

The V call is TRBV29-1, the J call TRBJ1-1; 7 bases agree with TRBD1. CDR1 and CDR2 (germline): SQVTM, ANQGSEA. With V trimmed by 7 bases and J by 3 bases, 5 bases remained unmatched. The CDR3 is 12 residues long. CDR3 coding DNA: TGCAGCGCAGCACAGGGGCACACTGAAGCTTTCTTT. Its translation: CSAAQGHTEAFF.

The chain combines TRBV5-1 with TRBJ2-7; D remains ambiguous. This CDR3 spans 13 amino acids. The germline gives CDR1 SGHRS, CDR2 YFSETQ. The V gene lost 0 bases and the J gene lost 3 bases, with 7 bases spanning the gap. In nucleotides, the CDR3 is TGCGCCAGCAGCTTGGGCGTGAACTACGAGCAGTACTTC. As protein: CASSLGVNYEQYF.

The CDR3 region is CASSSRQGNQKNIQYF. DNA for the CDR3: TGTGCCAGCAGTTCTAGACAGGGGAACCAGAAAAACATTCAGTACTTC. The V call is TRBV6-2 or TRBV6-3, the J call TRBJ2-4; TRBD1 aligns across 8 bases. The CDR3 length is 16 residues. Germline trimming cut 4 bases from V and 4 bases from J; bases unmatched to any gene: 9. Germline CDR1 is MNHEY and CDR2 is SVGEGT.

The chain carries TRBV7-2 and TRBJ2-3; D gene unclear. Trimming removed 1 base from V and 2 bases from J, with 10 bases in between. The germline gives CDR1 SGHTA, CDR2 FQGNSA. The CDR3 has 15 amino acids. The CDR3 DNA follows: TGTGCCAGCAGCTTAGGGGCTACAGTCACAGATACGCAGTATTTT. This sequence encodes CASSLGATVTDTQYF.

The gene calls are TRBV3-1 (or the pseudogene TRBV3-2) and TRBJ2-4, with 8 bases lining up with TRBD1. Per the germline V gene, CDR1 is LGHDT and CDR2 is YNNKEL (reference sequence). J lost 8 bases, V lost 4 bases, and 22 bases had no gene match. CDR3 length: 19 amino acids. This CDR3 reads CASSPPDREGSHRRDIQYF. The CDR3 DNA reads TGTGCCAGCAGCCCCCCGGACAGGGAAGGGAGTCACCGGAGGGACATTCAGTACTTC.

This clone was counted only a few times. The chain uses TRBV28 and TRBJ1-1, with TRBD1 matching over 10 bases. The CDR3 totals 15 residues. Per germline, CDR1 MDHEN and CDR2 SYDVKM. Trimming cost V 3 bases and J 5 bases; bases outside gene matches: 6. CDR3 sequence reads: CASSLPGQGRTEAFF. CDR3 bases: TGTGCCAGCAGTTTGCCGGGACAGGGGAGGACTGAAGCTTTCTTT.

The rearrangement uses TRBV9 and TRBJ2-1; D gene ambiguous. V dropped 2 bases and J dropped 5 bases, with 11 bases sitting between them. Germline V gene lookup returns CDR1 SGDLS and CDR2 YYNGEE. The CDR3 covers 14 residues. The CDR3, as DNA: TGTGCCAGCAGCGTCCGCGACTGGGACAATGAGCAGTTCTTC. Its translation is CASSVRDWDNEQFF.

The gene calls are TRBV19 and TRBJ1-6; 7 positions match TRBD1. Germline CDR1 reads LNHDA; CDR2 reads SQIVND (reference sequence). Trimming cost V 1 base and J 8 bases; bases outside gene matches: 11. The CDR3 runs 17 residues. This CDR3 is CASSIAIRDSSYSPLHF. The CDR3 coding sequence is TGTGCCAGTAGTATAGCGATCCGGGACAGCTCCTATTCACCCCTCCACTTT. Full variable domain (remainder filled in from reference TRBV19 and TRBJ1-6): DGGITQSPKYLFRKEGQNVTLSCEQNLNHDAMYWYRQDPGQGLRLIYYSQIVNDFQKGDIAEGYSVSREKKESFPLTVTSAQKNPTAFYLCASSIAIRDSSYSPLHFGNGTRLTVT.

The chain carries TRBV28 and TRBJ2-7, with D possibly matching TRBD1 (7 bases). This CDR3 has 15 residues. Germline lookup yields CDR1 MDHEN and CDR2 SYDVKM. V was pared by 5 bases and J by 7 bases, with 21 bases between. The CDR3 bases are TGTGCCAGCAGTCCGCAGGGGGGTCCATCCCGAGAGCAGTACTTC. This gives the protein CASSPQGGPSREQYF. Together with reference TRBV28 and TRBJ2-7, the CDR3 gives the full variable domain: DVKVTQSSRYLVKRTGEKVFLECVQDMDHENMFWYRQDPGLGLRLIYFSYDVKMKEKGDIPEGYSVSREKKERFSLILESASTNQTSMYLCASSPQGGPSREQYFGPGTRLTVT.